A selection of T cell receptor beta chains follows, all from one sample in a study of T cells in Graves' hyperthyroidism and ophthalmopathy. TCRdb ran MiXCR on the multiplex PCR reads and lists one entry per CDR3 protein. Found here are around 620,000 distinct CDR3 sequences, about 14% of them singletons; the top ten hold over 6%. Sequencing used blood. The source is a woman aged 18-29 years with Graves' ophthalmopathy. The CDR3 runs from the conserved cysteine through the conserved F or W.

V	J	CDR3
TRBV30	TRBJ2-7	CAWGLGLVSYEQYF
TRBV6-1	TRBJ2-7	CASSLTGDLSYEQYF
TRBV7-9	TRBJ1-2	CASSLADSVGGYTF
TRBV28	TRBJ2-7	CASSSSGTGYEQYF
TRBV6-5	TRBJ1-1	CASSYGPPTEAFF
TRBV5-8	TRBJ1-2	CASSYSTRDRGNYGYTF
TRBV5-4	TRBJ2-1	CASSNRLSYNEQFF
TRBV30	TRBJ2-7	CAWSGEAAGGIDEQYF
TRBV20-1	TRBJ1-5	CSAPAWRYGNQPQHF
TRBV7-2	TRBJ2-1	CASSRVLAGVGDEQFF